Here is one T cell receptor beta chain with its context. This sample is drawn from a study of beta chain features in type 1 diabetes. cDNA synthesis used the whole RNA isolate, giving expressed TCRB sequences. Reads from naive, central memory and regulatory T cell samples averaged about 3.57 million. Repertoires were generated with immunoSEQ multiplex PCR, while TCRdb's copy carries only in-frame clones and drops some. This table holds some 900,000 clones, roughly 17% found once. The TCR originated in a woman aged 18-35 years in good health. Sequences were obtained from naive CD4+ T cells from blood.

The CDR3 region is CASSFRTQETQYF. As DNA, the CDR3 is TGCGCCAGCAGCTTTCGGACGCAAGAGACCCAGTACTTC. The V call is TRBV5-1, the J call TRBJ2-5; the D is unclear. This CDR3 is built from 13 residues. The germline V gene encodes CDR1 SGHRS and CDR2 YFSETQ. Trimming removed 2 bases from V and 2 bases from J, with 7 bases in between.